This entry describes one T cell receptor beta chain. The antigen is unknown. This sample was included in a study of T cells in localized non-small cell lung cancer. Study results and limitations: The study found T cell clonality highest in uninvolved adjacent lung, above tumor. Sequencing involved a lone tumor region, leaving heterogeneity possible. A median about 54 of the top 100 tumor clones appeared in adjacent lung. Longer overall survival associated with higher blood T cell density; shorter survival with higher adjacent-lung clonality.

Only in-frame clones appear in the TCRdb table, and some are missing; sequencing was by immunoSEQ multiplex PCR. The table includes 35,000 to 50,000 clones, around 79% detected once. The CDR3 extends over 12 amino acids. Germline V CDR1 and CDR2: MGHDK, SYGVNS. This TCR derives from a woman between 40 and 69 years old with stage II squamous cell lung carcinoma. This specimen consisted of PBMCs, obtained before any cancer treatment. The gene calls are TRBV25-1 and TRBJ2-1; D is tentatively TRBD1 or TRBD2 (6 bases each). DNA for the CDR3: TGTGCGACGGGGGCTCGGGACAATGAGCAGTTCTTC. Its translation: CATGARDNEQFF. Supplemented by reference TRBV25-1 and TRBJ2-1, the full variable domain reads EADIYQTPRYLVIGTGKKITLECSQTMGHDKMYWYQQDPGMELHLIHYSYGVNSTEKGDLSSESTVSRIRTEHFPLTLESARPSHTSQYLCATGARDNEQFFGPGTRLTVL.